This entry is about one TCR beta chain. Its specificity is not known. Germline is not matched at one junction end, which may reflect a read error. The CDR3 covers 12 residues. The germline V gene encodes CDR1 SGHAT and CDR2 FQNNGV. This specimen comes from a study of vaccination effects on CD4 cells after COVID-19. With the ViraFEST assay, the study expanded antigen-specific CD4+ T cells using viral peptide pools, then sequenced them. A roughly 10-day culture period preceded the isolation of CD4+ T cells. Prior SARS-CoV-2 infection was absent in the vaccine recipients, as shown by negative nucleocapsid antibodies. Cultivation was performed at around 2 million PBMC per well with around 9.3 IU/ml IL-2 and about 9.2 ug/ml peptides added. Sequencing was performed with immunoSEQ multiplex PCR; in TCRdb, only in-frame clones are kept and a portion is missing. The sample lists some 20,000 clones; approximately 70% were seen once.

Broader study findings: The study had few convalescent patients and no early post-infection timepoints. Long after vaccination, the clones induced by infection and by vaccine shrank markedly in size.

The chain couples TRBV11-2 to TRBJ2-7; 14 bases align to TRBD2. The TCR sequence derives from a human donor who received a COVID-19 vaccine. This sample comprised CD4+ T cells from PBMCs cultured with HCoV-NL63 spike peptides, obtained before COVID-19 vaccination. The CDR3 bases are TGTGCCAGCAGATGGACTAGCGGGGGGCTCCACTTC. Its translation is CASRWTSGGLHF.